This TCR beta chain was documented in a study of blood T cell repertoires in COVID-19. Study-wide background: In each case, the material was cDNA or gDNA derived from T cells, B-cell-depleted T cells, or PBMCs.

Germline values: CDR1 SGHTA, CDR2 FQGNSA. This CDR3 has 17 residues. V lost 4 bases, J lost 4 bases, and 12 bases stayed unmatched. Repertoires were generated with immunoSEQ multiplex PCR, while TCRdb's copy carries only in-frame clones and drops some. The sample yields approximately 170,000 clones, around 74% seen once. Sample: peripheral blood. The chain uses TRBV7-2 and TRBJ2-5; 10 bases fit TRBD2. The sequence was obtained from an elderly woman with acute or convalescent COVID-19. The CDR3 nucleotides are TGTGCCAGCAGCTCCCGTTATGGGAGCGGGAGGGCAGAGACCCAGTACTTC. Amino acid sequence: CASSSRYGSGRAETQYF.